A selection of T cell receptor beta chains follows, all from one sample in a study of blood T cell repertoires in COVID-19. The data were produced by immunoSEQ multiplex PCR, yet TCRdb's version contains in-frame clones alone and is incomplete. The data contain some 70,000 clones, more than 80% of them singletons. Sequenced: peripheral blood. Every receptor here comes from a woman in her 70s with acute or convalescent COVID-19. Both conserved end residues are part of each CDR3. The D gene is left open where the match is weak. Not every row has a clone size; where given, it reads once, few, many or a size class.

J gene	clone size	D gene	V gene	CDR3 protein	CDR3 DNA
TRBJ1-5	-	-	TRBV28	CASSKQPQHF	TGTGCCAGCAGCAAACAGCCCCAGCATTTT
TRBJ2-7	few	-	TRBV5-6	CASSWGGHEQYF	TGTGCCAGCAGCTGGGGGGGCCACGAGCAGTACTTC
TRBJ1-2	-	TRBD1	TRBV27	CASSPRQGYGYTF	TGTGCCAGCAGTCCGCGACAGGGGTATGGCTACACCTTC
TRBJ2-7	-	-	TRBV10-1	CASSEPVRSSDYYEQYF	TGCGCCAGCAGTGAGCCCGTGCGCTCTAGCGATTACTACGAGCAGTACTTC
TRBJ2-3	-	TRBD1	TRBV27	CASSYLGTGRSDTQYF	TGTGCCAGCAGTTACCTCGGGACAGGGCGCTCAGATACGCAGTATTTT
TRBJ2-1	-	TRBD2	TRBV5-1	CASSLSAASGRNEQFF	TGCGCCAGCAGCTTGTCAGCCGCTAGCGGGAGAAATGAGCAGTTCTTC
TRBJ2-7	-	-	TRBV21-1	CASSTDRGRYPTWGFVEQYF	TGTGCCAGCAGCACGGACAGGGGGCGATACCCAACATGGGGTTTTGTAGAGCAGTACTTC
TRBJ2-1	-	-	TRBV5-1	CASSDYYNEQFF	TGCGCCAGCAGCGACTACTACAATGAGCAGTTCTTC
TRBJ1-5	-	-	TRBV28	CASSFPRVQHF	TGTGCCAGCAGTTTTCCCCGGGTTCAGCATTTT
TRBJ1-2	-	-	TRBV5-4	CASSFEQAANYGYTF	TGTGCCAGCAGCTTCGAACAGGCCGCTAACTATGGCTACACCTTC
TRBJ2-7	-	TRBD2	TRBV7-2	CASSLDSGSSYEQYF	TGTGCCAGCAGCTTAGATAGCGGGAGCTCCTACGAGCAGTACTTC
TRBJ2-2	-	TRBD2	TRBV15	CATSSGMWTGELFF	TGTGCCACCTCAAGCGGGATGTGGACCGGGGAGCTGTTTTTT
TRBJ1-2	-	-	TRBV11-3	CASSPREGANYGYTF	TGTGCCAGCAGCCCCAGGGAGGGAGCTAACTATGGCTACACCTTC
TRBJ2-7	-	-	TRBV2	CASKLTVARNEQYF	TGTGCCAGCAAATTGACGGTAGCGCGGAACGAGCAGTACTTC
TRBJ2-5	-	TRBD2	TRBV28	CASSLKSSGRETQYF	TGTGCCAGCAGTTTAAAGTCTAGCGGAAGAGAGACCCAGTACTTC
TRBJ2-1	once	TRBD1	TRBV14	CASSQVGTGKFF	TGTGCCAGCAGCCAAGTCGGGACAGGGAAGTTCTTC
TRBJ1-1	-	-	TRBV6-1	CASSEARTEAFF	TGTGCCAGCAGTGAAGCGCGAACTGAAGCTTTCTTT
TRBJ2-5	-	TRBD2	TRBV2	CASSEKRPSGQETQYF	TGTGCCAGCAGTGAAAAGCGCCCTAGCGGGCAAGAGACCCAGTACTTC
TRBJ1-4	-	-	TRBV7-3	CASSLTGGSNEKLFF	TGTGCCAGCAGCTTAACGGGAGGGTCTAATGAAAAACTGTTTTTT
TRBJ2-1	-	-	TRBV29-1	CSVLTSPRGNEQFF	TGCAGCGTTCTGACTTCACCCCGAGGCAATGAGCAGTTCTTC
TRBJ2-3	-	-	TRBV30	CAWAIQGDTQYF	TGTGCCTGGGCAATACAGGGCGATACGCAGTATTTT
TRBJ1-1	few	-	TRBV6-5	CASSHGQKTEAFF	TGTGCCAGCAGCCACGGACAGAAGACTGAAGCTTTCTTT
TRBJ1-6	few	TRBD1	TRBV2	CASRGQGVANSPLHF	TGTGCCAGCAGGGGACAGGGCGTCGCGAATTCACCCCTCCACTTT
TRBJ1-4	-	TRBD1	TRBV4-1	CASSRTGGTEKLFF	TGCGCCAGCAGCCGGACAGGGGGCACTGAAAAACTGTTTTTT
TRBJ2-3	-	-	TRBV9	CASSGKQGPSTDTQYF	TGTGCCAGCAGCGGGAAACAGGGTCCTAGCACAGATACGCAGTATTTT
TRBJ1-5	-	TRBD1	TRBV2	CASSSRRDSNQPQHF	TGTGCCAGCAGTTCTCGACGGGACAGTAATCAGCCCCAGCATTTT
TRBJ1-2	-	-	TRBV28	CASSLSHSPYGYTF	TGTGCCAGCAGTTTATCGCACTCCCCCTATGGCTACACCTTC
TRBJ1-6	few	-	TRBV5-1	CATPGWGHYNSPLHF	TGCGCCACCCCTGGGTGGGGACATTATAATTCACCCCTCCACTTT
TRBJ2-7	few	TRBD2	TRBV2	CASNSASGRTYEQYF	TGTGCCAGCAATTCCGCCAGCGGGAGAACCTACGAGCAGTACTTC
TRBJ1-5	-	-	TRBV4-2	CASSQDGGGGQPQHF	TGTGCCAGCAGCCAAGATGGAGGAGGAGGACAGCCCCAGCATTTT
TRBJ1-4	-	TRBD1	TRBV5-1	CASSLMTGVNEKLFF	TGCGCCAGCAGCTTGATGACAGGGGTAAATGAAAAACTGTTTTTT
TRBJ2-5	few	TRBD2	TRBV29-1	CSVLGGTSGSMKTQYF	TGCAGCGTATTAGGGGGGACTAGCGGGAGCATGAAGACCCAGTACTTC
TRBJ2-1	-	-	TRBV3-1/TRBV3-2	CASGLLTSSYNEQFF	TGTGCCAGCGGCCTATTAACTAGCTCCTACAATGAGCAGTTCTTC
TRBJ2-3	-	TRBD1	TRBV5-1	CASSFDRLWTGGTGTDTQYF	TGCGCCAGCAGCTTCGACCGCCTATGGACAGGGGGGACGGGGACAGATACGCAGTATTTT
TRBJ2-3	-	-	TRBV5-1	CASSLAFGAGWGADTQYF	TGCGCCAGCAGCTTGGCCTTCGGGGCGGGATGGGGCGCAGATACGCAGTATTTT
TRBJ2-3	-	-	TRBV4-1	CASRPVSGRTDTQYF	TGCGCCAGCAGGCCGGTCTCGGGAAGGACAGATACGCAGTATTTT
TRBJ1-2	-	-	TRBV27	CATSTRGGGYGYTF	TGTGCCACGTCAACCCGGGGAGGGGGCTATGGCTACACCTTC
TRBJ1-2	-	TRBD1	TRBV11-2	CASSPDRVYGYTF	TGTGCCAGCAGCCCCGACAGGGTCTATGGCTACACCTTC
TRBJ1-2	few	-	TRBV11-2	CASRGIAAGPPFF	TGTGCCAGCAGGGGGATCGCGGCAGGGCCTCCTTTCTTC
TRBJ2-5	-	TRBD2	TRBV2	CASTNSLAEETQYF	TGTGCCAGCACCAATAGCCTAGCGGAAGAGACCCAGTACTTC
TRBJ2-7	-	TRBD1	TRBV2	CASSVDRGPYEQYF	TGTGCCAGCAGTGTAGACAGGGGCCCCTACGAGCAGTACTTC
TRBJ1-6	-	TRBD1	TRBV2	CASSPIGQGRSPLHF	TGTGCCAGCAGTCCCATTGGACAGGGCCGTTCACCCCTCCACTTT
TRBJ2-6	-	-	TRBV6-5	CASSTISSGANVLTF	TGTGCCAGCAGCACGATTAGCTCTGGGGCCAACGTCCTGACTTTC
TRBJ1-4	few	TRBD1	TRBV15	CATSRLSGTVYEKLFF	TGTGCCACCAGCAGATTATCCGGGACAGTATATGAAAAACTGTTTTTT
TRBJ1-1	-	-	TRBV7-8	CASSLEMNTEAFF	TGTGCCAGCAGCTTGGAGATGAACACTGAAGCTTTCTTT
TRBJ2-3	-	TRBD1	TRBV5-1	CASSLGVGTGAVNTQYF	TGCGCCAGCAGCTTGGGGGTTGGGACAGGGGCAGTGAATACGCAGTATTTT
TRBJ1-3	-	TRBD1	TRBV7-9	CASRRDSLSDTIYF	TGTGCCAGCAGGCGGGACAGCCTATCGGACACCATATATTTT
TRBJ2-2	-	TRBD1	TRBV4-1	CASSQGDSVTGELFF	TGCGCCAGCAGCCAGGGGGACAGTGTCACCGGGGAGCTGTTTTTT
TRBJ1-5	-	-	TRBV27	CASSLTAGSGQPQHF	TGTGCCAGCAGTTTAACGGCAGGCTCGGGGCAGCCCCAGCATTTT